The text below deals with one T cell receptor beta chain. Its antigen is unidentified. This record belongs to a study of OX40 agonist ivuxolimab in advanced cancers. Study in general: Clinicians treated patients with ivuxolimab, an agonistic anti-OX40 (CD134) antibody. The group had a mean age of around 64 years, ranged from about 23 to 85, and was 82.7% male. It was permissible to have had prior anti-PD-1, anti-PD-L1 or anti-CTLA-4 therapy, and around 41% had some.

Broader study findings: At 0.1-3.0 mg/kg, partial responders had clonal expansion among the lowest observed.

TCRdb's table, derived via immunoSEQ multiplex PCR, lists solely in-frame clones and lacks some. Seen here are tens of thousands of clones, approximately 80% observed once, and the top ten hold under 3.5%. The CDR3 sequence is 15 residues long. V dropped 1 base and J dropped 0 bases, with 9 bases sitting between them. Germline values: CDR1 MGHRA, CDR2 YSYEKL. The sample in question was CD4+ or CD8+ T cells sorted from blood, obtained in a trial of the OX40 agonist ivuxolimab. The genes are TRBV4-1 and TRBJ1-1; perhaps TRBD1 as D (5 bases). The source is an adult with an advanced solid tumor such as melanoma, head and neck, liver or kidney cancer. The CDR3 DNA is TGCGCCAGCAGCCAAGCGCAGGGAATGAACACTGAAGCTTTCTTT. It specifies CASSQAQGMNTEAFF.